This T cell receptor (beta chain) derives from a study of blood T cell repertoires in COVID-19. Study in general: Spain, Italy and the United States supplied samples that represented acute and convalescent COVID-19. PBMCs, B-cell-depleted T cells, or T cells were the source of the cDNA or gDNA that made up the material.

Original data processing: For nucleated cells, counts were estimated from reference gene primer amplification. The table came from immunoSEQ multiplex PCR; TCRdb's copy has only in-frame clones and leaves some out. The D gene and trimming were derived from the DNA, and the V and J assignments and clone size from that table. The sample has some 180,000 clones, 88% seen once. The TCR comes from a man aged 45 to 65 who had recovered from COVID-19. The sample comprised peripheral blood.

CDR3 in DNA: TGTGCCAGCAGCTCTCCCGGGACTAGCGGGAGGGCCGACACCGGGGAGCTGTTTTTT. Protein: CASSSPGTSGRADTGELFF. The chain is built from TRBV7-6 and TRBJ2-2; 16 nucleotides align to TRBD2. V was pared by 4 bases and J by 3 bases, with 8 bases of the junction left unmatched. Germline V gene data show CDR1 as SGHVS and CDR2 as FNYEAQ. CDR3 length: 19 amino acids. The complete variable domain, with remaining parts taken from reference TRBV7-6 and TRBJ2-2, reads GAGVSQSPRYKVTKRGQDVALRCDPISGHVSLYWYRQALGQGPEFLTYFNYEAQQDKSGLPNDRFSAERPEGSISTLTIQRTEQRDSAMYRCASSSPGTSGRADTGELFFGEGSRLTVL.